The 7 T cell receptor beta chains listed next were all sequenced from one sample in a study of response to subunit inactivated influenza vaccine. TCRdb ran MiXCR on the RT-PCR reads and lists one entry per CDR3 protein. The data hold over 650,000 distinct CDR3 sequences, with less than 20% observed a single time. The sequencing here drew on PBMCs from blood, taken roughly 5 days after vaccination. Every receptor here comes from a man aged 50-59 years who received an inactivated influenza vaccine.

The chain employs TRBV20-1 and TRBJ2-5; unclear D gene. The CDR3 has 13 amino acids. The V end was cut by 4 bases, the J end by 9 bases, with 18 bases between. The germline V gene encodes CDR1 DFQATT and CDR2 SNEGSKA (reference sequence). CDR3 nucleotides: TGCAGTGCTATCAAGGGCCGGTTACCTCCCCAGTACTTC. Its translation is CSAIKGRLPPQYF.

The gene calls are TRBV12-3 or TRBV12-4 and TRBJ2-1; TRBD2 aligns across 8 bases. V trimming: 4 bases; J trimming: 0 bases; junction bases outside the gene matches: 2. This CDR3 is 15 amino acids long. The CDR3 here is CASSYSGISYNEQFF. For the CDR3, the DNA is TGTGCCAGCAGTTATAGCGGGATCTCCTACAATGAGCAGTTCTTC.

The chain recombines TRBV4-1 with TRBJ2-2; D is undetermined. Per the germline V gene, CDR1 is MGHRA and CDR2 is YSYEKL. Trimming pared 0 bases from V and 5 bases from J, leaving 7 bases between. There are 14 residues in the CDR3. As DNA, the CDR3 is TGCGCCAGCAGCCAAGAGATAGCTACCGGGGAGCTGTTTTTT. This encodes CASSQEIATGELFF.

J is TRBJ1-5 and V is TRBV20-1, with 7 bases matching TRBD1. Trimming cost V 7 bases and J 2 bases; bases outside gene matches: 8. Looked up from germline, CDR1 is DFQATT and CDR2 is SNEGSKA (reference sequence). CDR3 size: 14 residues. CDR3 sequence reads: CSGTGEKGNQPQHF. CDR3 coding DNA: TGCAGTGGAACAGGGGAGAAAGGCAATCAGCCCCAGCATTTT.

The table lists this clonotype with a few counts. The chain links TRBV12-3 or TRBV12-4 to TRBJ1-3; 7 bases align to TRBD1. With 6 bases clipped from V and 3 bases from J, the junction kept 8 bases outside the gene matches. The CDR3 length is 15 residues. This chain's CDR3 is CASSLTGTDGNTIYF. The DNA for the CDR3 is TGTGCCAGCAGCCTCACAGGGACAGATGGAAACACCATATATTTT.

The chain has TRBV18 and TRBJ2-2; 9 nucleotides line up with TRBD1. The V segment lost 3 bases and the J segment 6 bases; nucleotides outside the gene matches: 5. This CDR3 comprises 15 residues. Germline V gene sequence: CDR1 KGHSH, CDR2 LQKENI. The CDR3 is CASSPPWTGAGELFF. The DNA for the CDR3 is TGTGCCAGCTCACCTCCTTGGACAGGGGCCGGGGAGCTGTTTTTT.

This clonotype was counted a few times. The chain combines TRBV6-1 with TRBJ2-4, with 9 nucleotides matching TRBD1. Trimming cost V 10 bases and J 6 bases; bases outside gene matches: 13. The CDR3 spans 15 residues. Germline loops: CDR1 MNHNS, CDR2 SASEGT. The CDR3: CATSLGQGRINIQYF. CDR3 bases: TGTGCCACCTCTCTCGGACAGGGGCGGATAAACATTCAGTACTTC.